Below are 21 T cell receptor beta chains sequenced from a single sample in a study of T cell repertoires in cytomegalovirus infection. Each CDR3 protein gets one entry after TCRdb re-called the reads with MiXCR. The sample holds roughly 990,000 distinct CDR3 sequences, about a third seen once. These receptors lack a known antigen. The sample in question was cultured CD8+ T cells from PBMCs, obtained from culture after CMV antigen stimulation. These receptors all stem from a human donor in good health (CMV status not recorded). Some clones in this sample may be carry-over from other donors' samples.

This clonotype has a single count. The chain has TRBV12-3 or TRBV12-4 and TRBJ2-7; unclear D gene. V was trimmed by 3 bases and J by 5 bases, leaving 14 bases between them. CDR3 length equals 14 residues. This CDR3 reads CASSFELLGHEQYF. The CDR3 DNA reads TGTGCCAGCAGTTTCGAGCTTCTAGGCCACGAGCAGTACTTC.

The chain uses TRBV20-1 and TRBJ1-2; D unresolved. The CDR3 totals 15 residues. Germline V gene sequence: CDR1 DFQATT, CDR2 SNEGSKA (reference sequence). The CDR3 reads CSTPVLQPGNYGYTF. DNA of the CDR3: TGCAGCACCCCGGTTCTACAGCCAGGAAACTATGGCTACACCTTC.

V usage is TRBV10-3 and J usage is TRBJ2-6; the D gene could be TRBD1 or TRBD2 (5 bases each). The CDR3 extends over 18 amino acids. Trimming took off 10 bases at V and 0 bases at J, with 22 bases between the two ends. From germline, CDR1 is ENHRY and CDR2 SYGVKD. CDR3 amino acids: CATWTGQFLFSGANVLTF. The CDR3 bases are TGTGCCACATGGACGGGGCAGTTTCTCTTCTCTGGGGCCAACGTCCTGACTTTC.

This chain links TRBV6-2 or TRBV6-3 with TRBJ2-3, with D unresolved. V dropped 6 bases and J dropped 4 bases, with 14 bases sitting between them. CDR3 length equals 14 residues. In germline, CDR1 is MNHEY, CDR2 SVGEGT. CDR3 residues: CASSRIESPDTQYF. DNA of the CDR3: TGTGCCAGCAGCCGTATAGAGTCCCCAGATACGCAGTATTTT.

This sequence joins TRBV7-8 and TRBJ2-1; TRBD2 aligns across 8 bases. The V gene end was trimmed by 4 bases and the J gene end by 7 bases; junction bases not matched to a gene: 12. The germline gives CDR1 SGHVS, CDR2 FQNEAQ. There are 16 residues in the CDR3. CDR3: CASSSGGGLNINEQFF. The CDR3 nucleotides are TGTGCCAGCAGCTCCGGGGGGGGGCTAAATATAAATGAGCAGTTCTTC.

This chain uses TRBV6-1 with TRBJ2-1, with no clear D. CDR1 MNHNS and CDR2 SASEGT come from the germline V gene. The CDR3 loop spans 15 amino acids. The V and J ends lost 0 bases and 0 bases respectively, with 6 bases between them. This chain's CDR3 is CASSEAGDSYNEQFF. The CDR3 DNA sequence: TGTGCCAGCAGTGAAGCAGGAGACTCCTACAATGAGCAGTTCTTC.

The chain uses TRBV24-1 and TRBJ2-2, with 9 bases identical to TRBD1. CDR3 length equals 16 residues. Trimming removed 6 bases from V and 4 bases from J; junction bases left unmatched: 8. Germline V gives CDR1 KGHDR, CDR2 SFDVKD. CDR3 region: CATSYKDRGSTGELFF. The CDR3 DNA follows: TGTGCCACCAGTTATAAGGACAGGGGAAGCACCGGGGAGCTGTTTTTT.

This clonotype was detected many times. This sequence joins TRBV7-2 and TRBJ1-4, with D perhaps TRBD1 (5 bases). Per germline, CDR1 SGHTA and CDR2 FQGNSA. The CDR3 is 12 amino acids. Deletions cut 2 bases from V and 10 bases from J, with 8 bases between. CDR3 in DNA: TGTGCCAGCAGCTTATGGAGGGGAAAACTGTTTTTT. Encoded protein: CASSLWRGKLFF.

The chain recombines TRBV27 with TRBJ2-3, with D possibly being TRBD1 (5 bases). Trimming stripped 6 bases from V and 0 bases from J, with 16 bases between. CDR3 length equals 16 residues. Germline CDR1 MNHEY, CDR2 SMNVEV (reference sequence). In nucleotides, the CDR3 is TGTGCCAGCAGCCTTTTAGGGGCGGCGAGCACAGATACGCAGTATTTT. It codes for CASSLLGAASTDTQYF.

V and J are TRBV15 and TRBJ2-2; tentatively, D is TRBD2 (5 bases). CDR1 and CDR2 (germline): LNHNV, YYDKDF (reference sequence). The CDR3 is made up of 15 amino acids. Trimming shortened V by 5 bases and J by 4 bases, and 14 bases separated the two germline ends. In DNA form, the CDR3 reads TGTGCCACCAGCTTCCCTAGCCGCCGCACCGGGGAGCTGTTTTTT. Amino acid sequence: CATSFPSRRTGELFF. Using reference TRBV15 and TRBJ2-2 for the parts outside the CDR3, the full variable domain is DAMVIQNPRYQVTQFGKPVTLSCSQTLNHNVMYWYQQKSSQAPKLLFHYYDKDFNNEADTPDNFQSRRPNTSFCFLDIRSPGLGDTAMYLCATSFPSRRTGELFFGEGSRLTVL.

This clonotype was detected ten times or more. V and J are TRBV7-2 and TRBJ2-1, with TRBD2 matching over 8 bases. Germline assignment: CDR1 SGHTA and CDR2 FQGNSA. This CDR3 comprises 15 residues. J was trimmed by 5 bases and V by 5 bases; bases with no gene match: 8. The CDR3 DNA is TGTGCCAGCAGCCTCACTAGCGGTACTCACAATGAGCAGTTCTTC. It translates to CASSLTSGTHNEQFF.

This chain joins TRBV7-9 and TRBJ1-1; no clear D gene. V shed 3 bases and J shed 9 bases, with 8 bases lying between them. Per the germline V gene, CDR1 is SEHNR and CDR2 is FQNEAQ (reference sequence). There are 11 residues in the CDR3. The CDR3 is CASSFGLQAFF. CDR3 DNA sequence: TGTGCCAGCAGCTTCGGTTTACAAGCTTTCTTT. The full variable domain, rest sourced from reference TRBV7-9 and TRBJ1-1, is DTGVSQNPRHKITKRGQNVTFRCDPISEHNRLYWYRQTLGQGPEFLTYFQNEAQLEKSRLLSDRFSAERPKGSFSTLEIQRTEQGDSAMYLCASSFGLQAFFGQGTRLTVV.

The chain recombines TRBV4-2 with TRBJ1-6; D not certain. Trimming took 1 base from V and 7 from J, leaving 11 bases between them. Germline lookup yields CDR1 LGHNA and CDR2 YNFKEQ. CDR3 length: 15 residues. CDR3 nucleotides: TGTGCCAGCAGCCAAGGCCCAAGCCTGAATTCACCCCTCCACTTT. This encodes CASSQGPSLNSPLHF.

This clonotype has just a few counts. The chain couples TRBV7-6 to TRBJ1-5; 8 positions agree with TRBD1. The length of the CDR3 is 16 residues. The junction had 8 bases not matched to a gene; V was cut back by 4 bases and J by 3 bases. In germline, CDR1 is SGHVS, CDR2 FNYEAQ. Written as DNA, the CDR3 is TGTGCCAGCAGCTCTGGCCCGGGACAGGACAATCAGCCCCAGCATTTT. Protein sequence: CASSSGPGQDNQPQHF.

This clonotype was seen many times. The chain is built from TRBV7-8 and TRBJ1-5; no clear D gene. The V and J ends lost 5 bases and 7 bases respectively, with 18 bases between them. Germline V gene sequence: CDR1 SGHVS, CDR2 FQNEAQ. The CDR3 consists of 15 residues. The CDR3 loop is CASSQMEELGQPQHF. CDR3 nucleotide sequence: TGTGCCAGCAGCCAGATGGAGGAACTAGGCCAGCCCCAGCATTTT.

The V gene is TRBV7-3, the J gene TRBJ2-1; 7 nucleotides align to TRBD1. The ends lost 5 bases at V and 2 bases at J; junction bases unmatched: 9. The length of the CDR3 is 16 residues. Germline values: CDR1 SGHTA, CDR2 FQGTGA. For the CDR3, the DNA is TGTGCCAGCAGCCCCGGACAGGAGAACGCCTACAATGAGCAGTTCTTC. Encoded protein: CASSPGQENAYNEQFF.

This clonotype showed up just a few times. The J gene is TRBJ1-3, the V gene TRBV27, with 7 bases aligning to TRBD1. CDR1 is MNHEY and CDR2 is SMNVEV in the germline V gene (reference sequence). There are 16 residues in the CDR3. Germline trimming cut 5 bases from V and 0 bases from J; bases unmatched to any gene: 7. CDR3 sequence (DNA): TGTGCCAGCAGTCAACTGGGACAGTTCTCTGGAAACACCATATATTTT. Translation: CASSQLGQFSGNTIYF.

This clonotype has a handful of counts. The chain couples TRBV27 to TRBJ2-3, with D unclear. Looked up from germline, CDR1 is MNHEY and CDR2 is SMNVEV (reference sequence). V dropped 0 bases and J dropped 1 base, with 14 bases sitting between them. The CDR3 consists of 17 residues. The CDR3 DNA sequence: TGTGCCAGCAGTTTATCGATTCAGGCCGCGGGCACAGATACGCAGTATTTT. Translation: CASSLSIQAAGTDTQYF.

In its sample, this clonotype was seen a few times. The chain links TRBV7-4 to TRBJ1-2, with D maybe TRBD1 (6 bases). The CDR3 runs 13 residues. CDR1 and CDR2 (germline): SGHVT, SQSDAQ. V was pared by 7 bases and J by 2 bases, with 11 bases between. CDR3 sequence: CASKEGHNYGYTF. The DNA of the CDR3 is TGTGCCAGCAAGGAGGGACACAACTATGGCTACACCTTC.

The rearrangement joins TRBV25-1 to TRBJ1-5, with D possibly being TRBD1 (6 bases). Trimming took 4 bases from V and 8 from J, leaving 15 bases between them. Germline assignment: CDR1 MGHDK and CDR2 SYGVNS. This CDR3 is 14 amino acids long. CDR3 sequence reads: CASSGRTAREPQHF. The CDR3 DNA is TGTGCCAGCAGTGGCCGGACAGCCCGGGAGCCCCAGCATTTT.

This clonotype occurred a few times. The rearrangement links TRBV27 to TRBJ2-5; 9 bases are a match to TRBD1. With 4 bases clipped from V and 6 bases from J, the junction kept 9 bases outside the gene matches. Germline CDR1 and CDR2: MNHEY and SMNVEV (reference sequence). The CDR3 is 15 amino acids. In DNA form, the CDR3 reads TGTGCCAGCAGTTATTCCTCACAGGGGGCACAGACCCAGTACTTC. It codes for CASSYSSQGAQTQYF.